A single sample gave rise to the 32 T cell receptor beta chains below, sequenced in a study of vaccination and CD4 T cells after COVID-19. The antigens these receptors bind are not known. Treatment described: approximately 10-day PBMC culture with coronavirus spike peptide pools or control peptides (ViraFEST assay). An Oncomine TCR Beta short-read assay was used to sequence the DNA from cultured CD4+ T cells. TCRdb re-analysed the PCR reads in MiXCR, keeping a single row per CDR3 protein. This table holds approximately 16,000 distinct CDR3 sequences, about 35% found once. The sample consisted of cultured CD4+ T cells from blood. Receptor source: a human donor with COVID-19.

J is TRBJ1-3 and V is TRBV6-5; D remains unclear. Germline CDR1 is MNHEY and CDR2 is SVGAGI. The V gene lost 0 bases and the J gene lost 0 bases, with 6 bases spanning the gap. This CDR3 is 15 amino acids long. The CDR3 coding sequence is TGTGCCAGCAGTTACTCGAGTGGCTCTGGAAACACCATATATTTT. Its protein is CASSYSSGSGNTIYF.

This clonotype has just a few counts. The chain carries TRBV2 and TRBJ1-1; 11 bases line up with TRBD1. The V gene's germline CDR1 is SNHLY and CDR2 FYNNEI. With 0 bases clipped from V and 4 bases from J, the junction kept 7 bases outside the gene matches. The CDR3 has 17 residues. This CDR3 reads CASSEALPGQGGTEAFF. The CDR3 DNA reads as TGTGCCAGCAGTGAAGCCCTCCCGGGACAGGGGGGCACTGAAGCTTTCTTT. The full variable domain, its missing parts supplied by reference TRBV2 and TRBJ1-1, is EPEVTQTPSHQVTQMGQEVILRCVPISNHLYFYWYRQILGQKVEFLVSFYNNEISEKSEIFDDQFSVERPDGSNFTLKIRSTKLEDSAMYFCASSEALPGQGGTEAFFGQGTRLTVV.

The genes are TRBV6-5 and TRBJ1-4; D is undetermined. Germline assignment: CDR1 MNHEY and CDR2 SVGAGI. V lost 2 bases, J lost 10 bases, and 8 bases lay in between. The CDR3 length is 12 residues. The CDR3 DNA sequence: TGTGCCAGCAGTTACCCGGCCGGAAAACTGTTTTTT. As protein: CASSYPAGKLFF.

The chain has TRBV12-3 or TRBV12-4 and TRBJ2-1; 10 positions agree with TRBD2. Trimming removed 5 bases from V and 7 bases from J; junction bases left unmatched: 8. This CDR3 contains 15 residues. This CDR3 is CASSKAGGPVNEQFF. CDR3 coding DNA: TGTGCCAGCAGTAAAGCGGGGGGGCCTGTTAATGAGCAGTTCTTC.

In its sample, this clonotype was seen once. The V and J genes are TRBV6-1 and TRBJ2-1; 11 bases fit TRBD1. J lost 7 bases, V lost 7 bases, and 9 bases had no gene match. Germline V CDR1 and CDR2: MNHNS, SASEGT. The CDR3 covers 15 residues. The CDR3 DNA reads TGTGCCAGCACCCAGGGACAGGGGGAAGATAATGAGCAGTTCTTC. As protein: CASTQGQGEDNEQFF.

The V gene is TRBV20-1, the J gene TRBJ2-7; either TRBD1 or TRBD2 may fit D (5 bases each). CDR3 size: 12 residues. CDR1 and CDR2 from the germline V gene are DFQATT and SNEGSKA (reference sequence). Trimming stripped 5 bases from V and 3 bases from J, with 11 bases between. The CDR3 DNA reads TGCAGTGCTGGGACGGACGGCTACGAGCAGTACTTC. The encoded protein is CSAGTDGYEQYF.

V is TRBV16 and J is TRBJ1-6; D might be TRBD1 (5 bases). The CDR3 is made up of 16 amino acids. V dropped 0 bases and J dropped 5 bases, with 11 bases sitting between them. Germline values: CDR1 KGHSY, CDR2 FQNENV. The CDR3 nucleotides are TGTGCCAGCAGCCAATCCGGCAGGGCGCATAATTCACCCCTCCACTTT. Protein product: CASSQSGRAHNSPLHF. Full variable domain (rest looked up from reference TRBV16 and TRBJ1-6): GEEVAQTPKHLVRGEGQKAKLYCAPIKGHSYVFWYQQVLKNEFKFLISFQNENVFDETGMPKERFSAKCLPNSPCSLEIQATKLEDSAVYFCASSQSGRAHNSPLHFGNGTRLTVT.

The CDR3, as DNA: TGTGCCAGCAGACTGGGACCCACTGAAGCTTTCTTT. This sequence encodes CASRLGPTEAFF. The chain recombines TRBV25-1 with TRBJ1-1; maybe TRBD1 (5 bases). Germline V gene lookup returns CDR1 MGHDK and CDR2 SYGVNS. V shed 6 bases and J shed 4 bases, with 9 bases lying between them. The CDR3 length is 12 residues.

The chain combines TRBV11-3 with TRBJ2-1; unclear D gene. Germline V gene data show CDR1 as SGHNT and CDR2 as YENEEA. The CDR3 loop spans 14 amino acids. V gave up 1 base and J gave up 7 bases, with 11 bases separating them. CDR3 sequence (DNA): TGTGCCAGCAGCTTAGTTGGGCTTCAGAATGAGCAGTTCTTC. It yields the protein CASSLVGLQNEQFF.

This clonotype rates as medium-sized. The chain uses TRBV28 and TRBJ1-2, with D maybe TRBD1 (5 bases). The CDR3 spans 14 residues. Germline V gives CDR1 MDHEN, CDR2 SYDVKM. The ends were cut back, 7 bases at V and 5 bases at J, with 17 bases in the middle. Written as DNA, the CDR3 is TGTGCCAGCAACGGTGAGACAGCGGCTTATGGCTACACCTTC. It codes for CASNGETAAYGYTF.

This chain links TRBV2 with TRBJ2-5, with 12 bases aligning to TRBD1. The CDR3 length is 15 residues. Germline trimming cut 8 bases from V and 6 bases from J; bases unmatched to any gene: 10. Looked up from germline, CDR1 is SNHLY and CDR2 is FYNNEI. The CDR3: CASVGGTGGTKTQYF. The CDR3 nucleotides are TGTGCCAGCGTGGGGGGGACAGGGGGCACGAAGACCCAGTACTTC.

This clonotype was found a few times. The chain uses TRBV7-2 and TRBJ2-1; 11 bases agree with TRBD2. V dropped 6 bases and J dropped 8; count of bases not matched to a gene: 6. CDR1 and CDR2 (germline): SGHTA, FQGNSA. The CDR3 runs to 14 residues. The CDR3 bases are TGTGCCAGCAGGCGGACTAGCGGGTTCGATGAGCAGTTCTTC. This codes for CASRRTSGFDEQFF. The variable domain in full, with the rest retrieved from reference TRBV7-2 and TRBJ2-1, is GAGVSQSPSNKVTEKGKDVELRCDPISGHTALYWYRQSLGQGLEFLIYFQGNSAPDKSGLPSDRFSAERTGGSVSTLTIQRTQQEDSAVYLCASRRTSGFDEQFFGPGTRLTVL.

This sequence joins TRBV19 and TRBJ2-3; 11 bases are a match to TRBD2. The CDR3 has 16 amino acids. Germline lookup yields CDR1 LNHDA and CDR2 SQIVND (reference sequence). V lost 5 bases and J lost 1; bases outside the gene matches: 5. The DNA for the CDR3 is TGTGCCAGTAGTTACCTAGCGGGGGGTCGCACAGATACGCAGTATTTT. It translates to CASSYLAGGRTDTQYF.

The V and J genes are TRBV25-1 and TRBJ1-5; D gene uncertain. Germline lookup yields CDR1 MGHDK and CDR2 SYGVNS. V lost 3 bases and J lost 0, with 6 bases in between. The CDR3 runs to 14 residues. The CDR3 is CASSEGLSNQPQHF. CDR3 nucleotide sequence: TGTGCCAGCAGTGAGGGCCTTAGCAATCAGCCCCAGCATTTT.

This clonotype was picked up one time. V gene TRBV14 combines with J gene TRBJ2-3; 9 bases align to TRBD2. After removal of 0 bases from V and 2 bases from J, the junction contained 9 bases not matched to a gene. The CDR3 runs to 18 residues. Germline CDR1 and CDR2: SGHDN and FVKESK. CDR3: CASSQEWGSGGFTDTQYF. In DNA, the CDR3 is TGTGCCAGCAGCCAAGAATGGGGTAGCGGGGGTTTCACAGATACGCAGTATTTT. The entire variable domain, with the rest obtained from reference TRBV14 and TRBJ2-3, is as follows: EAGVTQFPSHSVIEKGQTVTLRCDPISGHDNLYWYRRVMGKEIKFLLHFVKESKQDESGMPNNRFLAERTGGTYSTLKVQPAELEDSGVYFCASSQEWGSGGFTDTQYFGPGTRLTVL.

The CDR3 here is CASLMGDTEAFF. In DNA, the CDR3 is TGCGCCTCTCTAATGGGGGACACTGAAGCTTTCTTT. The chain has TRBV10-2 and TRBJ1-1; weak D call: TRBD1 (5 bases). Germline V CDR1 and CDR2: WSHSY, SAAADI. Trimming shortened V by 11 bases and J by 3 bases, and 13 bases separated the two germline ends. This CDR3 region has 12 residues.

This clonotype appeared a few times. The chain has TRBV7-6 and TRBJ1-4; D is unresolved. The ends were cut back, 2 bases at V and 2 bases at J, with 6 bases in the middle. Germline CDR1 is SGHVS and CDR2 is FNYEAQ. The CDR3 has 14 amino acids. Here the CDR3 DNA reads TGTGCCAGCAGCTTACGGGAGACTAATGAAAAACTGTTTTTT. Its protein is CASSLRETNEKLFF.

This CDR3 is CASSPPWSGEQYF. CDR3 bases: TGTGCCAGCAGCCCCCCTTGGTCGGGAGAGCAGTACTTC. V usage is TRBV7-8 and J usage is TRBJ2-7; D possibly corresponds to TRBD2 (5 bases). CDR1 and CDR2 from the germline V gene are SGHVS and FQNEAQ. Deletions cut 5 bases from V and 7 bases from J, with 15 bases between. The CDR3 is 13 residues long.

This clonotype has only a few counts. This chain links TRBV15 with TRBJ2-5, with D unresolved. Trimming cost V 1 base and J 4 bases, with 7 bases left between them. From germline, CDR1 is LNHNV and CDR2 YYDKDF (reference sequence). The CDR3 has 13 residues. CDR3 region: CATSRGRSETQYF. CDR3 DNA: TGTGCCACCAGCAGAGGTAGATCAGAGACCCAGTACTTC.

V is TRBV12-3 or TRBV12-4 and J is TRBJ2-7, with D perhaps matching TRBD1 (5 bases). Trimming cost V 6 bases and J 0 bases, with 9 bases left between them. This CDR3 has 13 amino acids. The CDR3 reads CASRTTGSYEQYF. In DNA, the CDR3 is TGTGCCAGCAGAACCACAGGCTCCTACGAGCAGTACTTC.

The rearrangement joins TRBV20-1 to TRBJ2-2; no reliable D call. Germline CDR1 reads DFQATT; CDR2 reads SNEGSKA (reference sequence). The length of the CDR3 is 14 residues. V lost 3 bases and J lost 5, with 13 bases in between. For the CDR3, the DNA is TGCAGTGCTAGTGATTTGAAGGCAACCGGGGAGCTGTTTTTT. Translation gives CSASDLKATGELFF.

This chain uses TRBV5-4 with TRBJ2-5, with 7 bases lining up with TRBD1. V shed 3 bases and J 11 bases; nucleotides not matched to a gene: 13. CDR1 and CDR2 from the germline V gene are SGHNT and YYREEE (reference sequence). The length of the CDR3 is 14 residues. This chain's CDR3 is CASSSEAGDSSQYF. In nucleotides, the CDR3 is TGTGCCAGCAGCTCAGAGGCAGGGGACAGCTCACAGTACTTC.

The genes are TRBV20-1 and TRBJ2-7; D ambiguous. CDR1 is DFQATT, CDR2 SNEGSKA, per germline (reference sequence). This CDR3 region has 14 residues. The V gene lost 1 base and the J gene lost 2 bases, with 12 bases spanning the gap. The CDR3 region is CSARVLGWAYEQYF. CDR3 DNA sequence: TGCAGTGCTAGAGTTCTAGGGTGGGCCTACGAGCAGTACTTC.

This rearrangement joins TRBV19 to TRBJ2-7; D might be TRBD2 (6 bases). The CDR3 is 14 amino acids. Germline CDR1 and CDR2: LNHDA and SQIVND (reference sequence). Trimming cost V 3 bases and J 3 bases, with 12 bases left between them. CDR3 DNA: TGTGCCAGTAGTATGGGGGGACTGGGCTACGAGCAGTACTTC. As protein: CASSMGGLGYEQYF.

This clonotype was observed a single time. CDR3 in amino acids: CASSNDRGYEQYF. The DNA for the CDR3 is TGTGCCAGCAGTAATGACAGGGGCTACGAGCAGTACTTC. V usage is TRBV6-1 and J usage is TRBJ2-7; 8 bases fit TRBD1. The CDR3 covers 13 residues. With 5 bases clipped from V and 3 bases from J, the junction kept 3 bases outside the gene matches. The germline V gene encodes CDR1 MNHNS and CDR2 SASEGT.

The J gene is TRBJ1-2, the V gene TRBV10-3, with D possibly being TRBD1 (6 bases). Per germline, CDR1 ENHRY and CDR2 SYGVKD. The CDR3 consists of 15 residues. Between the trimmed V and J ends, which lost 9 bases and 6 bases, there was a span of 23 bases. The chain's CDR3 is CAMTQGTSDSHGYTF. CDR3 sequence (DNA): TGTGCCATGACACAGGGAACAAGTGACAGCCATGGCTACACCTTC.

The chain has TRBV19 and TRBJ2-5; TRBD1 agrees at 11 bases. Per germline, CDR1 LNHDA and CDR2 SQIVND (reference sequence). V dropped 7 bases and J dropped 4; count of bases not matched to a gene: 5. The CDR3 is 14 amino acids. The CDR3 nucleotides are TGTGCCAGTACCCCAGGGACAGGGGGAGAGACCCAGTACTTC. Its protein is CASTPGTGGETQYF.

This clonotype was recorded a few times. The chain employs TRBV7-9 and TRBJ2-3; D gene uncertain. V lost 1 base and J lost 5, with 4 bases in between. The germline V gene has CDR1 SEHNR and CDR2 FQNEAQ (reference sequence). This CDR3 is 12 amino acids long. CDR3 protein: CASSLVIDTQYF. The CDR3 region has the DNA TGTGCCAGCAGCTTAGTCATAGATACGCAGTATTTT.

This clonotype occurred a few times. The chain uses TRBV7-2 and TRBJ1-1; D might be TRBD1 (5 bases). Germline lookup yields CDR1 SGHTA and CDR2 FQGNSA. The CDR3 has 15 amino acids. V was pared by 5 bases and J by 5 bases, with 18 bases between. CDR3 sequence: CASSPDGGTGTEAFF. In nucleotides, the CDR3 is TGTGCCAGCAGCCCCGACGGGGGAACGGGGACTGAAGCTTTCTTT.

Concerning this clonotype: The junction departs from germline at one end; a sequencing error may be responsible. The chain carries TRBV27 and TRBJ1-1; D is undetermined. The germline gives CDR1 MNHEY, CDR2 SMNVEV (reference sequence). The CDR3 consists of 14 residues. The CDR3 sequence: CASSYRDPRTEALF. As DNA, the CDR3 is TGTGCCAGCAGTTACCGAGACCCTCGTACTGAAGCTCTCTTT.

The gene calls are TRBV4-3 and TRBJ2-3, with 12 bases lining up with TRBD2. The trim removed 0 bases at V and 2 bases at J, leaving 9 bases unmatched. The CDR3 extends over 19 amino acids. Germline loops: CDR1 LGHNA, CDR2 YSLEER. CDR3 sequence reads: CASSQDLGTSGHVTDTQYF. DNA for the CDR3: TGCGCCAGCAGCCAAGATCTTGGGACTAGCGGGCATGTCACAGATACGCAGTATTTT.

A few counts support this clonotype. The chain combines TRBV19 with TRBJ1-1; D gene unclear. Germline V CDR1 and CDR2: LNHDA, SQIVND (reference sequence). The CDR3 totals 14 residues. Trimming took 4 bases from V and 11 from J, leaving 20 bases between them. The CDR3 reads CASSNSPRLGWAFF. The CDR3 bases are TGTGCCAGTAGTAACAGTCCCCGTTTGGGTTGGGCTTTCTTT.